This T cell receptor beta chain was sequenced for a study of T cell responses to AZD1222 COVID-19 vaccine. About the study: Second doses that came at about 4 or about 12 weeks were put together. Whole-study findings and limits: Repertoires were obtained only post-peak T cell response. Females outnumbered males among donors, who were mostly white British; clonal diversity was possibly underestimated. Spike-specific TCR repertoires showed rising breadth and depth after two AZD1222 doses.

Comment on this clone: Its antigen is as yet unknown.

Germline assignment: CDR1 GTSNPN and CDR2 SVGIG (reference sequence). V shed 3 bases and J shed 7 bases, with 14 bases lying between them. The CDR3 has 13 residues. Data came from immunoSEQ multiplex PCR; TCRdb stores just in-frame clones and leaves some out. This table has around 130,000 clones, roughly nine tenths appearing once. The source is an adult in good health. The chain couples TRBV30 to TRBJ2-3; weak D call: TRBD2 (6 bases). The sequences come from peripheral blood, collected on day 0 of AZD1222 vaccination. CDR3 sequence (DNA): TGTGCCTGGAGGTACGGCGGGGCCAATACGCAGTATTTT. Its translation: CAWRYGGANTQYF.